The 5 T cell receptor beta chains below all came from one sample that was sequenced in a study of chemoradiotherapy in HPV16-positive cancers. Sequencing was performed with immunoSEQ multiplex PCR; in TCRdb, only in-frame clones are kept and a portion is missing. Of tens of thousands of clones detected, under 95% appear once; the ten largest clones hold more than 3%. The sample here was blood, taken from a patient who underwent chemoradiotherapy. The receptors here all came from a human donor with HPV-associated anogenital cancer.

V is TRBV5-1 and J is TRBJ1-1, with no clear D. Germline V lookup: CDR1 SGHRS, CDR2 YFSETQ. Trimming left V 0 bases short and J 8 bases short, with 14 bases between. The CDR3 extends over 14 amino acids. CDR3 sequence (DNA): TGCGCCAGCAGCTTGGCCGGGCCAGGTGAGGAAGCTTTCTTT. Its translation is CASSLAGPGEEAFF.

The chain couples TRBV6-4 to TRBJ2-2, with 7 bases matching TRBD2. CDR3 length: 16 amino acids. The germline V gene has CDR1 MRHNA and CDR2 SNTAGT. V lost 3 bases, J lost 2 bases, and 6 bases stayed unmatched. The CDR3 protein is CASSEGAGLNTGELFF. The CDR3 DNA reads TGTGCCAGCAGTGAAGGAGCGGGGCTAAACACCGGGGAGCTGTTTTTT.

This chain uses TRBV10-2 with TRBJ2-2; a possible D gene is TRBD1 (5 bases). CDR1 is WSHSY, CDR2 SAAADI, per germline. Trimming shortened V by 5 bases and J by 6 bases, and 10 bases separated the two germline ends. The CDR3 extends over 13 amino acids. CDR3 bases: TGCGCCAGCAGTCAGGGCCGGTCCGGGGAGCTGTTTTTT. This translates into CASSQGRSGELFF.

With respect to this clone: Other DNA variants within this sample encode the same CDR3. The DNA of the CDR3 is TGTGCCAGCAGGGCGAGGGGCCGGCGGGGTGAAGCTTTCTTT. As protein: CASRARGRRGEAFF. J is TRBJ1-1 and V is TRBV6-5, with D maybe TRBD1 (5 bases). The CDR3 is 14 amino acids. V was pared by 6 bases and J by 7 bases, with 18 bases between. Germline V gene sequence: CDR1 MNHEY, CDR2 SVGAGI.

The rearrangement links TRBV14 to TRBJ2-2; D gene unclear. Trimming removed 4 bases from V and 13 bases from J, with 13 bases in between. This CDR3 has 12 residues. From germline, CDR1 is SGHDN and CDR2 FVKESK. CDR3 region: CASSLSLGSLFF. CDR3 coding DNA: TGTGCCAGCAGCCTTAGCCTGGGTTCGCTGTTTTTT. The full variable domain, in which reference TRBV14 and TRBJ2-2 provide the parts outside the CDR3, is EAGVTQFPSHSVIEKGQTVTLRCDPISGHDNLYWYRRVMGKEIKFLLHFVKESKQDESGMPNNRFLAERTGGTYSTLKVQPAELEDSGVYFCASSLSLGSLFFGEGSRLTVL.